A single sample is the source of the 21 T cell receptor beta chains below, sequenced in a study of cytomegalovirus exposure and HLA in healthy donors. Both 60 Vbeta primers and 13 Jbeta primers went into the PCR. The assay was immunoSEQ multiplex PCR, and TCRdb's table has in-frame clones only and misses some. Counted here are about 190,000 clones, under 85% occurring once; the ten biggest clones make up roughly 1.5%. The sample comprised PBMCs. The receptors come from a woman under 30 in good health and CMV-seronegative.

The rearrangement links TRBV7-2 to TRBJ2-2; 7 bases match TRBD2. The CDR3 runs 16 residues. CDR1 and CDR2 from the germline V gene are SGHTA and FQGNSA. V was pared by 4 bases and J by 0 bases, with 5 bases of the junction left unmatched. The CDR3 protein is CASSYRGGPNTGELFF. DNA of the CDR3: TGTGCCAGCAGCTACCGGGGAGGGCCGAACACCGGGGAGCTGTTTTTT.

J is TRBJ1-2 and V is TRBV6-1; D unclear. Trimming removed 2 bases from V and 0 bases from J, with 4 bases in between. The CDR3 covers 13 residues. Germline assignment: CDR1 MNHNS and CDR2 SASEGT. CDR3 region: CASSETANYGYTF. The CDR3 DNA sequence: TGTGCCAGCAGTGAAACAGCTAACTATGGCTACACCTTC.

This clone is a singleton in its sample. The rearrangement uses TRBV6-1 and TRBJ2-3; D remains unclear. The CDR3 contains 15 residues. Per germline, CDR1 MNHNS and CDR2 SASEGT. Trimming stripped 3 bases from V and 2 bases from J, with 12 bases between. CDR3 protein: CASSDFLDLTDTQYF. CDR3 sequence (DNA): TGTGCCAGCAGTGACTTCCTAGACCTCACAGATACGCAGTATTTT.

The V gene is TRBV19, the J gene TRBJ1-4; TRBD1 might be the D (6 bases). This CDR3 spans 16 amino acids. The ends were cut back, 5 bases at V and 1 base at J, with 14 bases in the middle. Germline-derived CDR1 and CDR2 are LNHDA and SQIVND (reference sequence). CDR3 nucleotide sequence: TGTGCCAGTAGTCTTGGCCAGGGGTTAACTAATGAAAAACTGTTTTTT. Its translation is CASSLGQGLTNEKLFF.

The table lists this clone with a few counts. For the CDR3, the DNA is TGTGCCAGCAGCGTAAGCGGGACAGGGGATAACATTCAGTACTTC. Translating gives CASSVSGTGDNIQYF. The genes are TRBV9 and TRBJ2-4; 10 bases agree with TRBD1. CDR1 is SGDLS, CDR2 YYNGEE, per germline. V was pared by 1 base and J by 7 bases, with 5 bases of the junction left unmatched. This CDR3 region has 15 residues.

The chain links TRBV6-4 to TRBJ1-2; 9 nucleotides agree with TRBD1. V lost 0 bases, J lost 7 bases, and 15 bases stayed unmatched. The CDR3 sequence is 18 residues long. The germline V gene encodes CDR1 MRHNA and CDR2 SNTAGT. The CDR3 nucleotides read TGTGCCAGCAGTGACTCCGGGCATACAGGGGGCTTCGGCACTGGCTACACCTTC. Protein: CASSDSGHTGGFGTGYTF.

This clone was picked up one time. The J gene is TRBJ1-1, the V gene TRBV27, with D maybe TRBD1 (6 bases). There are 16 residues in the CDR3. Trimming took 5 bases from V and 1 from J, leaving 17 bases between them. The V gene's germline CDR1 is MNHEY and CDR2 SMNVEV (reference sequence). The chain's CDR3 is CASSTHSQGRNTEAFF. CDR3 coding DNA: TGTGCCAGCAGTACACATAGCCAGGGGAGGAACACTGAAGCTTTCTTT.

The chain joins TRBV28 to TRBJ2-7; no clear D gene. Germline V gene data show CDR1 as MDHEN and CDR2 as SYDVKM. The CDR3 length is 12 residues. Between the trimmed V and J ends, which lost 3 bases and 2 bases, there was a span of 5 bases. CDR3 loop: CASSLPAYEQYF. The CDR3 DNA follows: TGTGCCAGCAGTTTGCCAGCCTACGAGCAGTACTTC.

The chain has TRBV2 and TRBJ1-1; D might be TRBD1 (6 bases). Germline V gene lookup returns CDR1 SNHLY and CDR2 FYNNEI. The CDR3 runs to 13 residues. Trimming shortened V by 7 bases and J by 1 base, and 10 bases separated the two germline ends. CDR3 sequence (DNA): TGTGCCAGCACCGGGGGGGCGAACACTGAAGCTTTCTTT. This sequence encodes CASTGGANTEAFF.

This chain links TRBV28 with TRBJ2-1, with 11 positions matching TRBD2. The CDR3 has 19 amino acids. V was pared by 6 bases and J by 4 bases, with 17 bases of the junction left unmatched. Per the germline V gene, CDR1 is MDHEN and CDR2 is SYDVKM. The CDR3 loop reads CASSSMSETSGIGYNEQFF. CDR3 coding DNA: TGTGCCAGCAGCTCTATGTCCGAGACTAGCGGGATAGGGTACAATGAGCAGTTCTTC.

The chain couples TRBV7-3 to TRBJ2-5, with 7 bases lining up with TRBD2. This CDR3 is built from 13 residues. J lost 7 bases, V lost 4 bases, and 6 bases had no gene match. The germline V gene encodes CDR1 SGHTA and CDR2 FQGTGA. CDR3 residues: CASSSSGGGTQYF. The DNA of the CDR3 is TGTGCCAGCAGCTCCAGCGGCGGGGGGACCCAGTACTTC. Full variable domain (remainder filled in from reference TRBV7-3 and TRBJ2-5): GAGVSQTPSNKVTEKGKYVELRCDPISGHTALYWYRQSLGQGPEFLIYFQGTGAADDSGLPNDRFFAVRPEGSVSTLKIQRTERGDSAVYLCASSSSGGGTQYFGPGTRLLVL.

The CDR3 reads CATSRDRLAGVTGELFF. The CDR3, as DNA: TGTGCCACCAGCAGAGATCGATTAGCGGGGGTCACCGGGGAGCTGTTTTTT. The chain carries TRBV15 and TRBJ2-2; the match to TRBD2 covers 9 bases. V shed 0 bases and J 4 bases; nucleotides not matched to a gene: 6. This CDR3 contains 17 residues. CDR1 LNHNV and CDR2 YYDKDF come from the germline V gene (reference sequence).

The rearrangement links TRBV7-2 to TRBJ1-1; no clear D gene. V was trimmed by 0 bases and J by 2 bases, leaving 4 bases between them. CDR1 is SGHTA, CDR2 FQGNSA, per germline. The length of the CDR3 is 13 residues. The CDR3, as DNA: TGTGCCAGCAGCTTAGCAGCAAACACTGAAGCTTTCTTT. It is translated as CASSLAANTEAFF.

The V and J genes are TRBV5-6 and TRBJ1-2; D gene unclear. Germline assignment: CDR1 SGHDT and CDR2 YYEEEE. The CDR3 loop spans 12 amino acids. Trimming pared 1 base from V and 6 bases from J, leaving 7 bases between. Here the CDR3 reads CASSLLSHGYTF. CDR3 in DNA: TGTGCCAGCAGCTTGTTGAGTCATGGCTACACCTTC. Filled out from reference TRBV5-6 and TRBJ1-2, the complete variable domain reads DAGVTQSPTHLIKTRGQQVTLRCSPKSGHDTVSWYQQALGQGPQFIFQYYEEEERQRGNFPDRFSGHQFPNYSSELNVNALLLGDSALYLCASSLLSHGYTFGSGTRLTVV.

At least ten counts were recorded for this clone. This sequence joins TRBV7-9 and TRBJ1-4; possible D gene TRBD1, 5 bases. Germline V gene lookup returns CDR1 SEHNR and CDR2 FQNEAQ (reference sequence). This CDR3 has 14 amino acids. V was pared by 2 bases and J by 7 bases, with 11 bases between. CDR3 nucleotide sequence: TGTGCCAGCAGCTTACAGGGAACGGGTGAAAAACTGTTTTTT. It is translated as CASSLQGTGEKLFF.

This clone was picked up a small number of times. The chain has TRBV20-1 and TRBJ2-7; D is unresolved. From germline, CDR1 is DFQATT and CDR2 SNEGSKA (reference sequence). The CDR3 covers 11 residues. Deletions cut 0 bases from V and 3 bases from J, with 3 bases between. The CDR3 here is CSARDNYEQYF. CDR3 in DNA: TGCAGTGCTAGAGACAACTACGAGCAGTACTTC.

The rearrangement joins TRBV18 to TRBJ1-1, with D possibly TRBD1 on 5 matching bases. Germline CDR1 and CDR2: KGHSH and LQKENI. V was shortened by 3 bases and J by 1 base, with 12 bases between the two germline ends. This CDR3 spans 15 amino acids. The CDR3 sequence: CASSPPQDWNTEAFF. CDR3 coding DNA: TGTGCCAGCTCACCGCCACAGGATTGGAACACTGAAGCTTTCTTT.

V gene TRBV6-1 combines with J gene TRBJ2-7, with 9 bases that match TRBD2. Germline loops: CDR1 MNHNS, CDR2 SASEGT. The CDR3 sequence is 15 residues long. V lost 6 bases to trimming and J lost 3 bases; unmatched junction nucleotides: 9. The CDR3 sequence: CASRDEERGVYEQYF. CDR3 coding DNA: TGTGCCAGCAGAGACGAAGAGCGGGGGGTCTACGAGCAGTACTTC.

This sequence joins TRBV7-9 and TRBJ2-5, with 8 nucleotides matching TRBD1. Losses at the gene ends were 5 bases for V and 2 bases for J; bases not matched to a gene: 4. CDR1 SEHNR and CDR2 FQNEAQ come from the germline V gene (reference sequence). CDR3 size: 14 residues. CDR3 sequence (DNA): TGTGCCAGCAGCAACGGACAGGGTCAAGAGACCCAGTACTTC. Translated, it gives CASSNGQGQETQYF.

The chain links TRBV6-5 to TRBJ2-7; D perhaps matches TRBD1 (5 bases). This CDR3 has 16 residues. Germline CDR1 MNHEY, CDR2 SVGAGI. V was cut by 0 bases and J by 2 bases, with 14 bases left in between. The CDR3 coding sequence is TGTGCCAGCAGTTACTCGATAAGGGGTCCCACCTACGAGCAGTACTTC. Residues: CASSYSIRGPTYEQYF.

The table lists this clone with a count of one. The chain employs TRBV7-3 and TRBJ2-1; tentatively, D is TRBD1 (6 bases). Germline CDR1 is SGHTA and CDR2 is FQGTGA. The V end was cut by 2 bases, the J end by 3 bases, with 11 bases between. CDR3 length: 15 amino acids. The CDR3 sequence: CASSLSAGVYNEQFF. The CDR3 DNA follows: TGTGCCAGCAGCTTATCTGCAGGGGTCTACAATGAGCAGTTCTTC.